This T cell receptor beta chain stems from a study of blood T cell repertoires in COVID-19. Overall study context: Samples came from the United States, Italy and Spain, spanning acute and convalescent COVID-19. From T cells, B-cell-depleted T cells, or PBMCs came the material, which was cDNA or gDNA.

Original processing notes: The authors estimated nucleated cell counts from reference gene primer amplification. Assay used: immunoSEQ multiplex PCR; TCRdb lists only in-frame clones, some missing. D and trimming come from the DNA, and the V and J calls and clone size come from that table. The sample yields under 100,000 clones, roughly 80% seen once. Germline CDR1 and CDR2: LNHDA and SQIVND (reference sequence). The CDR3 covers 15 residues. After removal of 6 bases from V and 5 bases from J, the junction contained 7 bases not matched to a gene. The sequence was collected from a man aged 80 or over with active or convalescent COVID-19. Sequenced material: peripheral blood. V usage is TRBV19 and J usage is TRBJ1-5; TRBD1 matches 10 bases. In DNA, the CDR3 is TGTGCCAGTAGCACGACAGGGGGCTCTTATCAGCCCCAGCATTTT. As protein: CASSTTGGSYQPQHF.